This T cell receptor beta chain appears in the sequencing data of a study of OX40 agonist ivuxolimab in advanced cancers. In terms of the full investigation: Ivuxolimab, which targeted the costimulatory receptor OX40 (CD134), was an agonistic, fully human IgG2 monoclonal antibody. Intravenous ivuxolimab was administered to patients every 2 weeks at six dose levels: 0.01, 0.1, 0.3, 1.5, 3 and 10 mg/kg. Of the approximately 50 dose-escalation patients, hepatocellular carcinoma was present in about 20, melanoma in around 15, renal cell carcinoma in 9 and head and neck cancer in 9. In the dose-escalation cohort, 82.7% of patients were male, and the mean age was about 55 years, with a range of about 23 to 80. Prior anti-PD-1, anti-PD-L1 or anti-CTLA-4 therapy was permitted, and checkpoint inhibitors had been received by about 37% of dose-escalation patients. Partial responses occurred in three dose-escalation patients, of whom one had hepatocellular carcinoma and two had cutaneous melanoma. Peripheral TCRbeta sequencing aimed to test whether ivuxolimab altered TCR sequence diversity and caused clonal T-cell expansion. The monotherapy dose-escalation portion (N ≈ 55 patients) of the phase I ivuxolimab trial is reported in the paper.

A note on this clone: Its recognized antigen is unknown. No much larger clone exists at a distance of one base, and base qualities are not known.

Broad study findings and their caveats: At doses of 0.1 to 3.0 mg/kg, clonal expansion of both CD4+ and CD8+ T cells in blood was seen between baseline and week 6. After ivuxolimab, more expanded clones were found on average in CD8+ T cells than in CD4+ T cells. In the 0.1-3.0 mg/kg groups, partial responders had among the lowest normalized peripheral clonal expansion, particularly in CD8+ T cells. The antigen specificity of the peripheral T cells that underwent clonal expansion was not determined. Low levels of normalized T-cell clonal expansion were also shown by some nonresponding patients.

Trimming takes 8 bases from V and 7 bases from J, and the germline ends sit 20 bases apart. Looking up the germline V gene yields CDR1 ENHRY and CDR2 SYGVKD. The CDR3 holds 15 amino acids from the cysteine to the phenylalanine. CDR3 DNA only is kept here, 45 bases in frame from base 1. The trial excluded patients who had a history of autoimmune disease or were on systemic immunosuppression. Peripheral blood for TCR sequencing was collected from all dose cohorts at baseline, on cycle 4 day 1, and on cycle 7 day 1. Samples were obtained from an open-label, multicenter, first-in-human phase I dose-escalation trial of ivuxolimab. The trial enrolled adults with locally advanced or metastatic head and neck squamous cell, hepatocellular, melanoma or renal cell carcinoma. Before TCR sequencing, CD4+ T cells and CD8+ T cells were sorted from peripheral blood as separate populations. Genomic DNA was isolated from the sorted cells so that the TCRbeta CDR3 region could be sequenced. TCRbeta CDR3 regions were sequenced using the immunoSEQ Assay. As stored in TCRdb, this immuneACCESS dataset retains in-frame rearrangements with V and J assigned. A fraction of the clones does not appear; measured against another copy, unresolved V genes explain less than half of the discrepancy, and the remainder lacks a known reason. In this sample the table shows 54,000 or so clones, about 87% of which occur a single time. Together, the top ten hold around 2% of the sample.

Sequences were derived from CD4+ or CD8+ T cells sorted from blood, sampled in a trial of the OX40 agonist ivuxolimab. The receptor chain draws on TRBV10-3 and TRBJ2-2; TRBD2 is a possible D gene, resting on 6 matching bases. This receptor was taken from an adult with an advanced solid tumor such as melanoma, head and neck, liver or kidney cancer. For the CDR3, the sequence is CAIGDSGSADGELFF. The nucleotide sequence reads TGTGCCATCGGAGATAGCGGCTCCGCGGACGGGGAGCTGTTTTTT.